This TCR beta chain was captured in a study of early T cells in non-severe SARS-CoV-2 infection. Study information: From unsorted whole blood, bulk RNA was sequenced, and the chains remained unpaired.

The germline V gene encodes CDR1 MDHEN and CDR2 SYDVKM. V lost 2 bases and J lost 3, with 8 bases in between. The CDR3 runs 14 residues. This clonotype showed up many times. Its antigen is currently unknown. Overall study results and limits: Clonotype matching in VDJdb favored anti-spike CD8 responses and did not capture private and CD4 specificities.

TCRdb fed the 5' RACE reads into MiXCR, producing one record per CDR3 protein. The sample yields tens of thousands of distinct CDR3 sequences, less than 15% seen once. The sequence derives from an adult who was a healthcare worker with PCR-confirmed SARS-CoV-2 infection or an uninfected control (not recorded which). The chain is built from TRBV28 and TRBJ1-5; possible D gene TRBD1, 6 bases. Sequenced material: whole blood. The DNA for the CDR3 is TGTGCCAGCAGTTTACCGGGACACAATCAGCCCCAGCATTTT. As protein: CASSLPGHNQPQHF.